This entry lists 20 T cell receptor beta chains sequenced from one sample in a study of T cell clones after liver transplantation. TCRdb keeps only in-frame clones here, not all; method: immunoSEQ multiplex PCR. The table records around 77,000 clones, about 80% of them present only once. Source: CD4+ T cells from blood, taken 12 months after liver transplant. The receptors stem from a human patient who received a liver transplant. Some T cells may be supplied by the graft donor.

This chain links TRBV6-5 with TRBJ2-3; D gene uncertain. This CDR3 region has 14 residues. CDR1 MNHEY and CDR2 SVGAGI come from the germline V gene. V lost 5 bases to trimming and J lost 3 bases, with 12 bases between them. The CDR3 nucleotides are TGTGCCAGCAGTCGGGCCCCGGAGACAGATACGCAGTATTTT. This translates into CASSRAPETDTQYF.

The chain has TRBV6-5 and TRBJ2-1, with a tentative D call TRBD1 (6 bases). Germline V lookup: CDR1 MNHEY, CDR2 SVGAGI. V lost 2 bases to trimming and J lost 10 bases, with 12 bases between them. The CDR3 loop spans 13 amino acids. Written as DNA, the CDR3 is TGTGCCAGCAGTTACCTAGGGGGTCGGGAGCAGTTCTTC. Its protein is CASSYLGGREQFF.

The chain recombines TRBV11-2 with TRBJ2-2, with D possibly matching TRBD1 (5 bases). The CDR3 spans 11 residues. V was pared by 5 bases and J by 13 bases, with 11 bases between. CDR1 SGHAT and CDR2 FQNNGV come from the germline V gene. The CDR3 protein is CASSRWQGLFF. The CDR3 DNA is TGTGCCAGCAGCCGGTGGCAGGGGCTGTTTTTT.

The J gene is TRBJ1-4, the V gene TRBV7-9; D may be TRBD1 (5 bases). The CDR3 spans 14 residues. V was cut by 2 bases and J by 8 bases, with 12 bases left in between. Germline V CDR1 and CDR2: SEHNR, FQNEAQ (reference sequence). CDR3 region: CASSLMQGGEKLFF. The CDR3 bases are TGTGCCAGCAGCTTAATGCAGGGAGGAGAAAAACTGTTTTTT. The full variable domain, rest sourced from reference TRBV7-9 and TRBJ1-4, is DTGVSQNPRHKITKRGQNVTFRCDPISEHNRLYWYRQTLGQGPEFLTYFQNEAQLEKSRLLSDRFSAERPKGSFSTLEIQRTEQGDSAMYLCASSLMQGGEKLFFGSGTQLSVL.

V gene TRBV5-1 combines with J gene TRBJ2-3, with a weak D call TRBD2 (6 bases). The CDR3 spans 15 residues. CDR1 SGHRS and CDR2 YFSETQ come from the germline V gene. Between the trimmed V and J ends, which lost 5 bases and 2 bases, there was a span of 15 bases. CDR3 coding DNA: TGCGCCAGCAGTTCCGGGACTTTGGTCACAGATACGCAGTATTTT. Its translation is CASSSGTLVTDTQYF.

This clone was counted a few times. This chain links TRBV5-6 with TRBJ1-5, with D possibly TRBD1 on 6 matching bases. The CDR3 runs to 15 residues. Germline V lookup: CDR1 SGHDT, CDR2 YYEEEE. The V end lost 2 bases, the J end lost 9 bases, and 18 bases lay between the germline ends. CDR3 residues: CASSLYRQAWGPQHF. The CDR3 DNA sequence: TGTGCCAGCAGCTTATACCGACAGGCCTGGGGGCCCCAGCATTTT.

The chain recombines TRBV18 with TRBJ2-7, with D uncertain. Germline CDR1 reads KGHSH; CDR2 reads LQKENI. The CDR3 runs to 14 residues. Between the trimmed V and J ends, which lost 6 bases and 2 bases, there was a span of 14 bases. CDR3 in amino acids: CASSQGRTPYEQYF. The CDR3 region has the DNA TGTGCCAGCTCCCAAGGGCGGACCCCCTACGAGCAGTACTTC.

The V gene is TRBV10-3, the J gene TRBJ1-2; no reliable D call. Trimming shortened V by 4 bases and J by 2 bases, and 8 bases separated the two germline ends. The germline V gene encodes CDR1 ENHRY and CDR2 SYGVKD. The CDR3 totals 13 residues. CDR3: CAISVQRNYGYTF. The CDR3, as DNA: TGTGCCATCAGTGTTCAAAGGAACTATGGCTACACCTTC.

The CDR3 region is CASSRSTGTGGLEGANVLTF. The CDR3 DNA follows: TGTGCCAGCAGCCGGTCAACCGGGACAGGGGGCTTGGAAGGGGCCAACGTCCTGACTTTC. The V and J genes are TRBV5-4 and TRBJ2-6; 12 bases fit TRBD1. The CDR3 is 20 residues long. Trimming removed 4 bases from V and 4 bases from J; junction bases left unmatched: 15. From germline, CDR1 is SGHNT and CDR2 YYREEE (reference sequence).

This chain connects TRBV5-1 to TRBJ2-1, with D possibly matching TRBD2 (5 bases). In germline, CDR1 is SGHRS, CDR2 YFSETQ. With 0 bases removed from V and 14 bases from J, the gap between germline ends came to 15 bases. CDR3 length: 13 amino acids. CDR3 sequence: CASSLGRGRTEFF. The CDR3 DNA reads TGCGCCAGCAGCTTGGGGCGAGGGAGAACCGAGTTCTTC.

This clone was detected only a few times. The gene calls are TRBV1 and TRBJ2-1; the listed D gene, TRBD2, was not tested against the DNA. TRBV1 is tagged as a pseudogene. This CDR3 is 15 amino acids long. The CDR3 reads CTSSPQREVYNEQFF. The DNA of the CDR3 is TGCACCAGCAGCCCACAGCGGGAGGTCTACAATGAGCAGTTCTTC.

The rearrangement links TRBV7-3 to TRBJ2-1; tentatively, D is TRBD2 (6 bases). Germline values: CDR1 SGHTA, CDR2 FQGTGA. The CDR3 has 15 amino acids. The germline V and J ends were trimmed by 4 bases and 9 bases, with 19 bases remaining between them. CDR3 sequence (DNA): TGTGCCAGCAGCTCGACTAGGACGGCTTCGGGTGAGCAGTTCTTC. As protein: CASSSTRTASGEQFF. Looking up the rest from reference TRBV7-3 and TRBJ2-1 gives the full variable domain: GAGVSQTPSNKVTEKGKYVELRCDPISGHTALYWYRQSLGQGPEFLIYFQGTGAADDSGLPNDRFFAVRPEGSVSTLKIQRTERGDSAVYLCASSSTRTASGEQFFGPGTRLTVL.

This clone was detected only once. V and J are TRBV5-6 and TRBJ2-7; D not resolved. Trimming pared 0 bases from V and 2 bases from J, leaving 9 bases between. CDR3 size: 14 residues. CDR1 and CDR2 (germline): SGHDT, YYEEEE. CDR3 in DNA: TGTGCCAGCAGCTTGGGGGTCAGTACCTACGAGCAGTACTTC. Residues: CASSLGVSTYEQYF.

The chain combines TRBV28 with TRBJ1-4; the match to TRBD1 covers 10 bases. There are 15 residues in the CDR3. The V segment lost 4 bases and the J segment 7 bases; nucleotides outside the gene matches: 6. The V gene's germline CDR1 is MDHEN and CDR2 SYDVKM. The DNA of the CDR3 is TGTGCCAGCAGTTGGGCCGGGACAGGGGTTGAAAAACTGTTTTTT. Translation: CASSWAGTGVEKLFF.

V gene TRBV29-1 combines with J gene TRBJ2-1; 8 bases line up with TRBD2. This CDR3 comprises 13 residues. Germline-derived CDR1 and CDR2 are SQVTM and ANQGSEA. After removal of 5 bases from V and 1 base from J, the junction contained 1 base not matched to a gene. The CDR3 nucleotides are TGCAGCGTTCTAGCGGGTTCCTACAATGAGCAGTTCTTC. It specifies CSVLAGSYNEQFF.

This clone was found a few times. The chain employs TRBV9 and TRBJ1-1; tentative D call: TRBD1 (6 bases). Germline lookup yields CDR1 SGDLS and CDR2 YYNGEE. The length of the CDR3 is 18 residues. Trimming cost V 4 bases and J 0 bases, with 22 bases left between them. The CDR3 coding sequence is TGTGCCAGCAGCCCGCGACCGGACAGACTCGAGATGAACACTGAAGCTTTCTTT. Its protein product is CASSPRPDRLEMNTEAFF.

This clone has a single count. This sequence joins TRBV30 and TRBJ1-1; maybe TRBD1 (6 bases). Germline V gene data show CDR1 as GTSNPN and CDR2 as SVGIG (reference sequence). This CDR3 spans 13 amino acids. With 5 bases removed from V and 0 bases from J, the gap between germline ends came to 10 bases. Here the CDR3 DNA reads TGTGCCTGGTCCGGACAGTTGAACACTGAAGCTTTCTTT. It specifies CAWSGQLNTEAFF.

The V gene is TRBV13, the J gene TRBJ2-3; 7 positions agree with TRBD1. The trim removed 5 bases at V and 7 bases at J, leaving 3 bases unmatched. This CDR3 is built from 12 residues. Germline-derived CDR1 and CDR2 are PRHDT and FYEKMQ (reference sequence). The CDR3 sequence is CASSRQGNTQYF. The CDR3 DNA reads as TGTGCCAGCAGCCGACAGGGAAATACGCAGTATTTT.

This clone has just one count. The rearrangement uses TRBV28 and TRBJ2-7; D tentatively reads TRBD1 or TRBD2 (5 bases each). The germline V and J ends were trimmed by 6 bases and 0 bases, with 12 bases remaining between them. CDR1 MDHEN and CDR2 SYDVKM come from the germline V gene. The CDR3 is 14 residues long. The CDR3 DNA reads TGTGCCAGCAGAACAGGAGGAAGCTCCTACGAGCAGTACTTC. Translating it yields CASRTGGSSYEQYF.

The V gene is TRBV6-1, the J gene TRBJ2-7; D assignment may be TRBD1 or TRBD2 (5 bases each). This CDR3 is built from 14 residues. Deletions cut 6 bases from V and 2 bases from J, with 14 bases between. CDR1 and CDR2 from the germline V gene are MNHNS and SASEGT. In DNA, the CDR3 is TGTGCCAGCAGGGTTGGTCGAGGGGCCTACGAGCAGTACTTC. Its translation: CASRVGRGAYEQYF.